This TCR beta chain was recorded in a study of cytomegalovirus exposure and HLA in healthy donors. Both 60 Vbeta primers and 13 Jbeta primers went into the PCR. The table came from immunoSEQ multiplex PCR; TCRdb's copy has only in-frame clones and leaves some out. The data contain about 130,000 clones, 74% of them singletons. The length of the CDR3 is 14 residues. CDR1 SGHDT and CDR2 YYEEEE come from the germline V gene. Trimming pared 3 bases from V and 0 bases from J, leaving 10 bases between. The chain links TRBV5-6 to TRBJ2-7, with D possibly matching TRBD2 (6 bases). The receptor's source is a middle-aged man in good health and CMV-seropositive. Material for sequencing was PBMCs. The CDR3 loop is CASSSYGSSYEQYF. Here the CDR3 DNA reads TGTGCCAGCAGCTCCTACGGGAGCTCCTACGAGCAGTACTTC.